Presented here are 26 T cell receptor beta chains from one specimen sequenced in a study of blood T cell repertoires in COVID-19. Data came from immunoSEQ multiplex PCR; TCRdb stores just in-frame clones and leaves some out. Seen here are some 190,000 clones, approximately 84% observed once, and the top ten hold 7.8%. The sequenced sample consisted of peripheral blood. These TCRs come from a woman older than 75 with COVID-19, enrolled during active disease.

The rearrangement links TRBV6-5 to TRBJ1-1; D is uncertain. The V end was cut by 6 bases, the J end by 6 bases, with 8 bases between. This CDR3 has 11 amino acids. The germline CDR1 and CDR2 sequences are MNHEY and SVGAGI. The CDR3 is CASSTRAEAFF. The CDR3 DNA is TGTGCCAGCAGCACGAGGGCTGAAGCTTTCTTT.

This clone was recorded only once. The chain links TRBV7-6 to TRBJ1-5; D gene unclear. There are 14 residues in the CDR3. Germline V gives CDR1 SGHVS, CDR2 FNYEAQ. Between the trimmed V and J ends, which lost 3 bases and 2 bases, there was a span of 8 bases. The CDR3 sequence: CASSLTLGNQPQHF. DNA of the CDR3: TGTGCCAGCAGCTTGACTCTTGGCAATCAGCCCCAGCATTTT.

This clone came up once. The gene calls are TRBV3-1 (or the pseudogene TRBV3-2) and TRBJ2-1; D is perhaps TRBD2 (6 bases). Trimming left V 7 bases short and J 3 bases short, with 16 bases between. Germline V gene data show CDR1 as LGHDT and CDR2 as YNNKEL (reference sequence). This CDR3 is 15 amino acids long. Here the CDR3 reads CASNSGGVRYNEQFF. The CDR3, as DNA: TGTGCCAGCAATTCCGGCGGGGTGCGCTACAATGAGCAGTTCTTC.

This clone was counted once. The chain uses TRBV29-1 and TRBJ2-7; 12 nucleotides match TRBD1. Germline V gene data show CDR1 as SQVTM and CDR2 as ANQGSEA. The CDR3 is 14 residues long. V shed 7 bases, J shed 6 bases, and the junction held 10 bases outside the gene matches. The CDR3 loop is CSGKPGQGASEQYF. The CDR3 region has the DNA TGCAGCGGAAAACCGGGACAGGGGGCTTCCGAGCAGTACTTC.

The chain has TRBV7-8 and TRBJ2-2; TRBD1 might be the D (6 bases). The CDR3 contains 16 residues. Germline V gene lookup returns CDR1 SGHVS and CDR2 FQNEAQ. Trimming removed 2 bases from V and 4 bases from J, with 14 bases in between. Written as DNA, the CDR3 is TGTGCCAGCAGCTTACAGGGGCAGGGGATCACCGGGGAGCTGTTTTTT. Protein: CASSLQGQGITGELFF.

The chain couples TRBV5-4 to TRBJ2-3, with 8 bases that match TRBD2. V lost 5 bases and J lost 3; bases outside the gene matches: 11. The germline V gene encodes CDR1 SGHNT and CDR2 YYREEE (reference sequence). This CDR3 has 16 residues. CDR3 DNA sequence: TGTGCCAGCAGACAAGACGGGGGGGCTCGAACAGATACGCAGTATTTT. This sequence encodes CASRQDGGARTDTQYF. Full variable domain (missing parts from reference TRBV5-4 and TRBJ2-3): ETGVTQSPTHLIKTRGQQVTLRCSSQSGHNTVSWYQQALGQGPQFIFQYYREEENGRGNFPPRFSGLQFPNYSSELNVNALELDDSALYLCASRQDGGARTDTQYFGPGTRLTVL.

V gene TRBV2 combines with J gene TRBJ1-6, with TRBD1 as a possible D gene (5 bases). V was trimmed by 3 bases and J by 7 bases, leaving 13 bases between them. The CDR3 is 15 amino acids. Per germline, CDR1 SNHLY and CDR2 FYNNEI. CDR3: CASSDDSGQNSPLHF. The CDR3, as DNA: TGTGCCAGCAGTGACGACAGCGGGCAAAATTCACCCCTCCACTTT.

The rearrangement links TRBV2 to TRBJ1-1, with D unresolved. The CDR3 is 14 residues long. CDR1 and CDR2 from the germline V gene are SNHLY and FYNNEI. The V end lost 7 bases, the J end lost 1 base, and 13 bases lay between the germline ends. CDR3 protein: CASTTEAQNTEAFF. The CDR3, as DNA: TGTGCCAGCACAACCGAGGCCCAGAACACTGAAGCTTTCTTT.

V is TRBV5-4 and J is TRBJ1-2; TRBD1 matches at 8 bases. The V gene's germline CDR1 is SGHNT and CDR2 YYREEE (reference sequence). This CDR3 has 14 residues. J lost 3 bases, V lost 4 bases, and 5 bases had no gene match. As DNA, the CDR3 is TGTGCCAGCAGCCGCGGACAGGGCGACTATGGCTACACCTTC. Amino acid sequence: CASSRGQGDYGYTF.

The chain carries TRBV18 and TRBJ2-7; no clear D gene. V lost 2 bases to trimming and J lost 0 bases, with 8 bases between them. The length of the CDR3 is 14 residues. CDR1 KGHSH and CDR2 LQKENI come from the germline V gene. The CDR3 coding sequence is TGTGCCAGCTCACCATCCATGAGCTCCTACGAGCAGTACTTC. It codes for CASSPSMSSYEQYF.

The chain uses TRBV5-1 and TRBJ2-7, with 7 bases lining up with TRBD2. Germline V gene sequence: CDR1 SGHRS, CDR2 YFSETQ. The CDR3 is made up of 14 amino acids. V shed 0 bases, J shed 4 bases, and the junction held 4 bases outside the gene matches. CDR3 in amino acids: CASSLEGGGYEQYF. CDR3 sequence (DNA): TGCGCCAGCAGCTTGGAGGGCGGGGGATACGAGCAGTACTTC.

This clone was observed a single time. This chain uses TRBV3-1 (or the pseudogene TRBV3-2) with TRBJ2-7, with D perhaps TRBD2 (5 bases). Trimming pared 4 bases from V and 9 bases from J, leaving 22 bases between. CDR1 and CDR2 (germline): LGHDT, YNNKEL (reference sequence). The CDR3 runs to 15 residues. The CDR3 sequence: CASSRAVAEGSGQYF. Here the CDR3 DNA reads TGTGCCAGCAGCCGGGCGGTAGCCGAGGGTTCGGGGCAGTACTTC.

This chain connects TRBV2 to TRBJ1-5; TRBD1 might be the D (6 bases). CDR1 is SNHLY and CDR2 is FYNNEI in the germline V gene. Trimming left V 3 bases short and J 6 bases short, with 12 bases between. The CDR3 consists of 14 residues. The CDR3 DNA is TGTGCCAGCAGTGAGAACAGGGATTCTCAGCCCCAGCATTTT. This translates into CASSENRDSQPQHF. Full variable domain (outside the CDR3, taken from reference TRBV2 and TRBJ1-5): EPEVTQTPSHQVTQMGQEVILRCVPISNHLYFYWYRQILGQKVEFLVSFYNNEISEKSEIFDDQFSVERPDGSNFTLKIRSTKLEDSAMYFCASSENRDSQPQHFGDGTRLSIL.

CDR3 amino acids: CAGSRQENTEAFF. The CDR3 nucleotides are TGTGCCGGATCCCGACAGGAGAACACTGAAGCTTTCTTT. The rearrangement joins TRBV6-5 to TRBJ1-1, with D perhaps matching TRBD1 (6 bases). The germline CDR1 and CDR2 sequences are MNHEY and SVGAGI. The CDR3 length is 13 residues. Trimming shortened V by 11 bases and J by 1 base, and 14 bases separated the two germline ends.

This rearrangement joins TRBV7-2 to TRBJ1-3; D gene uncertain. CDR1 and CDR2 (germline): SGHTA, FQGNSA. The CDR3 sequence is 14 residues long. V was cut by 4 bases and J by 7 bases, with 14 bases left in between. The CDR3 DNA sequence: TGTGCCAGCAGCTCCTCCCCCGGGATGAACACCATATATTTT. This encodes CASSSSPGMNTIYF.

The gene calls are TRBV27 and TRBJ2-7; D is possibly TRBD2 (5 bases). Trimming took off 2 bases at V and 3 bases at J, with 11 bases between the two ends. From germline, CDR1 is MNHEY and CDR2 SMNVEV (reference sequence). CDR3 length: 14 residues. CDR3 region: CASSLKIGVYEQYF. CDR3 DNA: TGTGCCAGCAGTTTAAAGATCGGGGTCTACGAGCAGTACTTC.

In its sample, this clone was seen once. This sequence joins TRBV5-1 and TRBJ1-1, with 9 bases aligning to TRBD1. CDR3 size: 15 residues. Germline CDR1 and CDR2: SGHRS and YFSETQ. The V and J ends lost 0 bases and 3 bases, in that order; junction bases with no gene match: 3. CDR3 nucleotide sequence: TGCGCCAGCAGCTTGGGGGGGACAGGGTACACTGAAGCTTTCTTT. Its translation: CASSLGGTGYTEAFF. The whole variable domain, remainder taken from reference TRBV5-1 and TRBJ1-1, is KAGVTQTPRYLIKTRGQQVTLSCSPISGHRSVSWYQQTPGQGLQFLFEYFSETQRNKGNFPGRFSGRQFSNSRSEMNVSTLELGDSALYLCASSLGGTGYTEAFFGQGTRLTVV.

The rearrangement joins TRBV25-1 to TRBJ1-1, with D hard to call. V was shortened by 1 base and J by 1 base, with 7 bases between the two germline ends. Per germline, CDR1 MGHDK and CDR2 SYGVNS. This CDR3 has 14 residues. The CDR3 sequence is CASSESGKNTEAFF. The CDR3 nucleotides are TGTGCCAGCAGTGAATCGGGGAAGAACACTGAAGCTTTCTTT.

This chain uses TRBV16 with TRBJ1-5; D possibly corresponds to TRBD1 (6 bases). The V and J ends lost 4 bases and 7 bases respectively, with 20 bases between them. This CDR3 has 16 residues. The germline V gene has CDR1 KGHSY and CDR2 FQNENV. DNA of the CDR3: TGTGCCAGCAGCCCGTCCCGGACGGAGACAGGACAGCCCCAGCATTTT. Translation: CASSPSRTETGQPQHF.

This chain links TRBV19 with TRBJ2-1, with TRBD2 identical over 12 bases. CDR1 is LNHDA and CDR2 is SQIVND in the germline V gene (reference sequence). CDR3 size: 12 residues. V lost 9 bases to trimming and J lost 7 bases; unmatched junction nucleotides: 1. The CDR3, as DNA: TGTGCCAGGACTAGCGGGAGTAATGAGCAGTTCTTC. It codes for CARTSGSNEQFF.

The chain carries TRBV6-5 and TRBJ2-1, with 8 bases lining up with TRBD2. With V trimmed by 10 bases and J by 0 bases, 5 bases remained unmatched. The CDR3 has 14 amino acids. Germline V CDR1 and CDR2: MNHEY, SVGAGI. CDR3 nucleotide sequence: TGTGCCACCGGGGGGGGCTACTCCTACAATGAGCAGTTCTTC. Translated, it gives CATGGGYSYNEQFF.

This clone is a singleton in its sample. This sequence joins TRBV3-1 (or the pseudogene TRBV3-2) and TRBJ2-7, with 12 bases matching TRBD2. Trimming took 4 bases from V and 3 from J; bases not matched to a gene: 4. Germline CDR1 LGHDT, CDR2 YNNKEL (reference sequence). This CDR3 spans 15 amino acids. CDR3 DNA: TGTGCCAGCAGCCCAGCGACTAGCGGGGGCTACGAGCAGTACTTC. Encoded protein: CASSPATSGGYEQYF.

The rearrangement links TRBV6-2 or TRBV6-3 to TRBJ2-7; 7 nucleotides agree with TRBD2. The germline V gene has CDR1 MNHEY and CDR2 SVGEGT. After removal of 2 bases from V and 3 bases from J, the junction contained 10 bases not matched to a gene. CDR3 length: 16 amino acids. The CDR3: CASSYGRGNPIYEQYF. The CDR3 nucleotides read TGTGCCAGCAGTTACGGGCGGGGGAATCCCATCTACGAGCAGTACTTC.

This sequence joins TRBV5-1 and TRBJ2-1, with 8 bases matching TRBD1. V was pared by 5 bases and J by 0 bases, with 4 bases of the junction left unmatched. The CDR3 totals 15 residues. Germline CDR1 and CDR2: SGHRS and YFSETQ. As DNA, the CDR3 is TGCGCCAGCAGACAAACAGGGGGCTCCTACAATGAGCAGTTCTTC. Translating gives CASRQTGGSYNEQFF. Using reference TRBV5-1 and TRBJ2-1 for the parts outside the CDR3, the full variable domain is KAGVTQTPRYLIKTRGQQVTLSCSPISGHRSVSWYQQTPGQGLQFLFEYFSETQRNKGNFPGRFSGRQFSNSRSEMNVSTLELGDSALYLCASRQTGGSYNEQFFGPGTRLTVL.

CDR3 nucleotide sequence: TGTGCCACCAGCAGCCGAGCCGGGTTAAGCAATCAGCCCCAGCATTTT. It specifies CATSSRAGLSNQPQHF. The chain has TRBV15 and TRBJ1-5; D not certain. This CDR3 has 16 amino acids. The V gene lost 3 bases and the J gene lost 1 base, with 13 bases spanning the gap. The germline CDR1 and CDR2 sequences are LNHNV and YYDKDF (reference sequence). Variable domain in full (rest from reference TRBV15 and TRBJ1-5): DAMVIQNPRYQVTQFGKPVTLSCSQTLNHNVMYWYQQKSSQAPKLLFHYYDKDFNNEADTPDNFQSRRPNTSFCFLDIRSPGLGDTAMYLCATSSRAGLSNQPQHFGDGTRLSIL.

CDR3 in amino acids: CASSPGGAERTETQYF. In DNA, the CDR3 is TGTGCCAGCAGCCCGGGGGGGGCCGAGAGGACTGAGACCCAGTACTTC. The V call is TRBV3-1 (or the pseudogene TRBV3-2), the J call TRBJ2-5, with TRBD2 identical over 8 bases. V dropped 4 bases and J dropped 5; count of bases not matched to a gene: 12. The germline V gene has CDR1 LGHDT and CDR2 YNNKEL (reference sequence). CDR3 length: 16 amino acids.